This record covers a single TCR beta chain. Its specificity is not known. This record comes from a study of CD8 T cells in Susac syndrome. V was clipped by 6 bases and J by 10 bases; unmatched bases: 9. Germline CDR1 reads KGHSH; CDR2 reads LQKENI. This CDR3 region has 13 residues. Random hexamers primed reverse transcription of about 0.5 to 1 ug RNA. From the immunoSEQ multiplex PCR reads, TCRdb called clonotypes with MiXCR, one entry per CDR3 protein. Of about 120,000 distinct CDR3 sequences listed, roughly 95% are singletons. Study results and caveats: Clonal expansion did not appear in Susac syndrome CD4+ T cell repertoires.

The receptor was derived from a human donor with Susac syndrome. The sample consisted of CD4+ T cells from PBMCs. The chain joins TRBV18 to TRBJ1-1, with 9 bases matching TRBD1. CDR3 bases: TGTGCCAGCTCGACCGGGACAGGGCGGGGAGCTTTCTTT. Protein sequence: CASSTGTGRGAFF. Looking up the rest from reference TRBV18 and TRBJ1-1 gives the full variable domain: NAGVMQNPRHLVRRRGQEARLRCSPMKGHSHVYWYRQLPEEGLKFMVYLQKENIIDESGMPKERFSAEFPKEGPSILRIQQVVRGDSAAYFCASSTGTGRGAFFGQGTRLTVV.